These 8 T cell receptor beta chains were sequenced from one sample in a study of immune evolution from preneoplasia to lung adenocarcinoma. Method: immunoSEQ multiplex PCR; TCRdb's copy keeps in-frame clones and lacks some. In the table there are about 7,900 clones, roughly 78% of which are singletons. The sequenced material came from FFPE adjacent normal lung tissue. These receptors were collected from an older person with lung adenocarcinoma.

This clone was seen a few times. The genes are TRBV7-9 and TRBJ1-3; weak D call: TRBD1 (5 bases). Germline CDR1 reads SEHNR; CDR2 reads FQNEAQ (reference sequence). The germline V and J ends were trimmed by 8 bases and 0 bases, with 14 bases remaining between them. The CDR3 covers 15 residues. CDR3 region: CASGGRGTSGNTIYF. In nucleotides, the CDR3 is TGTGCCAGCGGAGGGAGGGGCACCTCTGGAAACACCATATATTTT.

This chain connects TRBV29-1 to TRBJ1-2; TRBD1 is a possible D gene (6 bases). V shed 5 bases and J shed 2 bases, with 12 bases lying between them. The CDR3 runs to 13 residues. CDR1 and CDR2 from the germline V gene are SQVTM and ANQGSEA. CDR3 amino acids: CSVSWDKNYGYTF. CDR3 bases: TGCAGCGTTTCCTGGGACAAGAACTATGGCTACACCTTC. Full variable domain (remainder filled in from reference TRBV29-1 and TRBJ1-2): SAVISQKPSRDICQRGTSLTIQCQVDSQVTMMFWYRQQPGQSLTLIATANQGSEATYESGFVIDKFPISRPNLTFSTLTVSNMSPEDSSIYLCSVSWDKNYGYTFGSGTRLTVV.

This clone was detected only a few times. The V gene is TRBV9, the J gene TRBJ2-3, with D possibly TRBD2 on 6 matching bases. This CDR3 spans 14 amino acids. Trimming removed 0 bases at V and 5 bases at J, with 10 bases between. CDR1 is SGDLS and CDR2 is YYNGEE in the germline V gene. Written as DNA, the CDR3 is TGTGCCAGCAGCGTAGAAACTAGCCAAGATACGCAGTATTTT. Residues: CASSVETSQDTQYF.

The V and J genes are TRBV11-3 and TRBJ1-2; D is perhaps TRBD1 (5 bases). Trimming shortened V by 4 bases and J by 1 base, and 13 bases separated the two germline ends. The CDR3 has 15 amino acids. Looked up from germline, CDR1 is SGHNT and CDR2 is YENEEA. The CDR3 spells CASSSTGPVNYGYTF. The CDR3 DNA sequence: TGTGCCAGCAGCTCCACAGGACCCGTTAACTATGGCTACACCTTC.

The rearrangement uses TRBV4-1 and TRBJ2-2; 8 nucleotides agree with TRBD1. The germline CDR1 and CDR2 sequences are MGHRA and YSYEKL. The length of the CDR3 is 19 residues. J was trimmed by 0 bases and V by 0 bases; bases with no gene match: 9. The CDR3 DNA sequence: TGCGCCAGCAGCCAAGATCTCTCGGCGGGACAGGCGAACACCGGGGAGCTGTTTTTT. Translated, it gives CASSQDLSAGQANTGELFF.

The chain couples TRBV5-4 to TRBJ1-5; 7 nucleotides line up with TRBD1. Germline V gene lookup returns CDR1 SGHNT and CDR2 YYREEE (reference sequence). This CDR3 has 16 amino acids. V shed 5 bases, J shed 2 bases, and the junction held 10 bases outside the gene matches. The CDR3 region is CASRLKGGTGNQPQHF. The CDR3 DNA reads TGTGCCAGCAGGTTGAAAGGTGGGACAGGCAATCAGCCCCAGCATTTT.

V gene TRBV28 combines with J gene TRBJ2-2, with TRBD2 as a possible D gene (6 bases). The CDR3 length is 15 residues. Germline V gives CDR1 MDHEN, CDR2 SYDVKM. With 2 bases removed from V and 3 bases from J, the gap between germline ends came to 10 bases. This CDR3 reads CASSLGGAYTGELFF. The CDR3 region has the DNA TGTGCCAGCAGTTTAGGCGGGGCGTACACCGGGGAGCTGTTTTTT.

The V and J genes are TRBV2 and TRBJ2-1; weak D call: TRBD1 (6 bases). The ends were cut back, 10 bases at V and 5 bases at J, with 18 bases in the middle. The V gene's germline CDR1 is SNHLY and CDR2 FYNNEI. The CDR3 sequence is 14 residues long. CDR3 amino acids: CATKRDKFNNEQFF. The CDR3 DNA sequence: TGTGCCACCAAAAGGGACAAATTTAACAATGAGCAGTTCTTC.